Given below is one TCR beta chain in context. The antigen it binds to is not known. Base qualities are missing; no much larger clone stands one base away. Library method: the immunoSEQ multiplex PCR assay. TCRdb took this table from immuneACCESS and kept in-frame rearrangements with V and J called. Such tables lack part of the clones; where checked against another copy, unresolved V genes explain under half of the gap, and the rest is unexplained. The sample data list around 100,000 clones, and roughly 90% of these were observed just once. Around 3% of the sample goes to the ten largest clones. The germline V end is reduced by 1 base and the J end by 2 bases; junction bases left unmatched: 5. Taken from the germline V gene (reference sequence), the CDR1 and CDR2 loops are LNHDA and SQIVND. Its CDR3 holds 15 amino acids, cysteine through phenylalanine. The retained sequence is limited to the CDR3, 45 bases, with the frame set at the first base.

The sample is drawn from a study of CD4+ T cells in melanoma (dated by TCRdb to 2022 to 2024). A note on the overall study: The study investigated neoantigen-specific CD4+ T cells in human melanoma. On the study overall, not on this receptor specifically: Neoantigen-specific CD4+ T cells in melanoma were reported to have a range of differentiation states. The report described a correlation between neoantigen-specific CD4+ T cells and the function of CD8+ T cells, macrophages and B cells.

Donors were patients with melanoma. The receptor's source is a human donor with melanoma. Material: peripheral blood. This chain joins TRBV19 to TRBJ2-7; 7 junctional bases match TRBD2. The sequenced DNA: TGTGCCAGTAGTATAGTGGGAGCGGGGCCCTACGAGCAGTACTTC. This yields the protein CASSIVGAGPYEQYF.